Listed here are 7 T cell receptor beta chains from one sample, sequenced in a study of human T cells and chemical hapten exposure. TCRdb reanalysed the RACE reads using MiXCR and keeps one entry per CDR3 protein. The profile shows just over 70,000 distinct CDR3 sequences, around 10% of them singletons. Stated time point: patch test 3, about 24 weeks after DPC sensitization. Sample treatment: therapeutic diphenylcyclopropenone sensitization with weekly scalp DPC. The sample consisted of whole blood, taken in connection with sensitization to the hapten diphenylcyclopropenone (DPC). Receptors were obtained from a woman between 50 and 59 years old with alopecia areata. Some clones in this sample may be carry-over from other donors' samples.

The sample holds many counts of this clonotype. The genes are TRBV28 and TRBJ1-4, with TRBD1 matching over 7 bases. Looked up from germline, CDR1 is MDHEN and CDR2 is SYDVKM. The CDR3 consists of 13 residues. The trim removed 10 bases at V and 8 bases at J, leaving 10 bases unmatched. This chain's CDR3 is CATLTGLGEKLFF. The CDR3 bases are TGTGCCACCTTGACAGGGTTAGGCGAAAAACTGTTTTTT.

The rearrangement uses TRBV20-1 and TRBJ2-3; a possible D gene is TRBD1 (6 bases). V lost 0 bases and J lost 3, with 13 bases in between. Germline-derived CDR1 and CDR2 are DFQATT and SNEGSKA (reference sequence). This CDR3 has 15 amino acids. CDR3 protein: CSARDEGQGTDTQYF. CDR3 in DNA: TGCAGTGCTAGAGATGAGGGCCAGGGGACAGATACGCAGTATTTT.

In this sample, this clonotype turned up many times. The CDR3 DNA reads TGTGCCAGCAGCCAAGGGGAAGGTTCACCCCTCCACTTT. Its translation is CASSQGEGSPLHF. V is TRBV3-1 and J is TRBJ1-6; no firm D call. The germline V gene has CDR1 LGHDT and CDR2 YNNKEL (reference sequence). The V end was cut by 1 base, the J end by 9 bases, with 7 bases between. The CDR3 covers 13 residues.

This clonotype was found a few times. The V gene is TRBV3-1, the J gene TRBJ2-7, with TRBD1 identical over 7 bases. This CDR3 is 13 amino acids long. Germline values: CDR1 LGHDT, CDR2 YNNKEL (reference sequence). After removal of 6 bases from V and 2 bases from J, the junction contained 4 bases not matched to a gene. The DNA of the CDR3 is TGTGCCAGCAGGGCCGGGACAGCCTACGAGCAGTACTTC. This sequence encodes CASRAGTAYEQYF.

This chain uses TRBV15 with TRBJ2-1; D perhaps matches TRBD2 (5 bases). The germline V and J ends were trimmed by 0 bases and 8 bases, with 11 bases remaining between them. CDR3 length: 14 amino acids. From germline, CDR1 is LNHNV and CDR2 YYDKDF (reference sequence). The CDR3 sequence: CATSRDHGGDEQFF. The CDR3 coding sequence is TGTGCCACCAGCAGAGATCACGGAGGAGATGAGCAGTTCTTC.

This sequence joins TRBV29-1 and TRBJ1-1; no clear D. Trimming took off 5 bases at V and 1 base at J, with 20 bases between the two ends. CDR3 length: 16 amino acids. Germline CDR1 reads SQVTM; CDR2 reads ANQGSEA. The CDR3: CSVLSAAKWWNTEAFF. The DNA of the CDR3 is TGCAGCGTTTTGTCGGCAGCCAAATGGTGGAACACTGAAGCTTTCTTT.

This clonotype was seen repeatedly, ten times or more. This sequence joins TRBV18 and TRBJ2-7, with a weak D call TRBD2 (6 bases). The CDR3 extends over 14 amino acids. V dropped 6 bases and J dropped 0 bases, with 12 bases sitting between them. CDR1 and CDR2 from the germline V gene are KGHSH and LQKENI. The CDR3 DNA is TGTGCCAGCTCGGGGACTGATGCCTCCTACGAGCAGTACTTC. It specifies CASSGTDASYEQYF.